The 2 T cell receptor beta chains presented below share a single source sample, sequenced in a study of beta chain features in type 1 diabetes. Reverse transcription of all isolated RNA meant that expressed TCRB transcripts were sequenced. TCRdb keeps only in-frame clones here, not all; method: immunoSEQ multiplex PCR. The sample lists around 320,000 clones; 14% were seen once. Specimen: central memory CD4+ T cells from blood. These receptors all stem from a man aged 30 to 39 in good health.

This clone was recorded at least ten times. The V and J genes are TRBV28 and TRBJ1-6, with D uncertain. V was trimmed by 5 bases and J by 10 bases, leaving 18 bases between them. This CDR3 contains 15 residues. The germline CDR1 and CDR2 sequences are MDHEN and SYDVKM. The chain's CDR3 is CASSTAGRRSSPLHF. The CDR3, as DNA: TGTGCCAGCAGTACCGCCGGGAGAAGGAGCTCACCCCTCCACTTT. Looking up the rest from reference TRBV28 and TRBJ1-6 gives the full variable domain: DVKVTQSSRYLVKRTGEKVFLECVQDMDHENMFWYRQDPGLGLRLIYFSYDVKMKEKGDIPEGYSVSREKKERFSLILESASTNQTSMYLCASSTAGRRSSPLHFGNGTRLTVT.

This clone turned up a few times. The chain has TRBV28 and TRBJ2-3; D unresolved. CDR3 length: 13 amino acids. CDR1 and CDR2 (germline): MDHEN, SYDVKM. The germline V and J ends were trimmed by 2 bases and 2 bases, with 5 bases remaining between them. This CDR3 is CASSLRNTDTQYF. The CDR3 DNA follows: TGTGCCAGCAGTTTACGCAACACAGATACGCAGTATTTT.